This T cell receptor (beta chain) was captured in a study of cytomegalovirus exposure and HLA in healthy donors (dated by TCRdb to the late 2010s). Concerning the study at large: An earlier analysis of more than 550 of the donors reported about 260 Gb of sequence data and 95 million to 130 million unique TCR beta sequences obtained from about 179 million T cells. An early release covering 550 to 650 HLA-typed donors comprised about 290 gigabases of sequencing data and approximately 85 million unique TCR sequences. Among the roughly 390 genotyped donors, around 81% belonged to the genetic ancestry cluster associated with self-reported Caucasian donors. The study was designed to test whether signatures of past pathogen exposure could be identified by cataloging public T cell receptors. The study profiled the T cell repertoires of fewer than 850 subjects by immunosequencing and related them to cytomegalovirus serostatus. In addition to the first cohort of approximately 670 subjects, a separate validation cohort of 100 to 150 different subjects was used. The study combined high-throughput TCR immunosequencing, statistical association of individual TCRs with disease status, and machine learning to predict cytomegalovirus infection status. To study patterns of TCR occurrence, a later analysis re-analyzed previously published TCR beta repertoires from under 750 donors and added high-resolution HLA genotyping. Rather than using new phenotypic data, the later analysis identified candidate immune exposures from TCR beta sequences and from how often those sequences occurred across donors. In an earlier analysis of 500 to 650 of the donors, high-throughput TCR beta sequencing was used to judge whether each TCR beta V gene segment behaved as functional or pseudogenic. Donor age, sex, ethnicity and CMV serostatus were compiled together with the repertoire data. A later genetic analysis took genome-wide SNP genotypes for about 65% of the 666 donors and used that subset as a discovery cohort. All discovery cohort repertoires had been generated using a single sequencing platform. HLA typing covered class I and class II loci at four-digit resolution. Typing coverage varied by locus: roughly 620-640 donors for A, B, C, DRB1 and DQB1; approximately 500 for DQA1; over 600 for DPA1; approximately 450 for DPB1. Because of strong linkage in the cohort, four or five DR-DQ haplotypes were treated as single units for association and clustering. Across under 500 genotyped donors of the cohort, an average of roughly 250,000 unique TCR beta nucleotide sequences per donor were sequenced, and 15% to 20% of those sequences were non-productive.

From the cysteine through the phenylalanine, the CDR3 covers 13 amino acids. Here the CDR3 DNA is all that survives: 39 bases in frame from base 1. V lost 7 bases and J lost 6 bases; the stretch between them is 13 bases long. Via the germline V gene, CDR1 is ENHRY and CDR2 SYGVKD. A word on this clone: Its antigen specificity is not known. One base away there is no much larger clone; base qualities are not given.

The library came from the immunoSEQ multiplex PCR assay. The multiplex PCR relied on a mix of 60 forward primers for TCR Vbeta segments and 13 reverse primers for TCR Jbeta segments. The CDR3 region of rearranged TCR beta genes was amplified from genomic DNA by a multiplex PCR assay. The Illumina HiSeq System was used to sequence the amplified TCR beta libraries as 87-base-pair reads. As for how the authors treated the data: A later analysis counted 65 million to 90 million unique TCR beta chains across the 666 repertoires, and 9 million to 14 million of these chains were shared by at least two donors. Raw reads were error-corrected and collapsed into unique sequences with a nearest-neighbor algorithm that merged closely related sequences to remove PCR and sequencing errors. CDR3 sequences were aligned to IMGT reference sequences to assign V, D and J gene segments. For a sequence to be retained, a match of at least six nucleotides to both a V gene segment and a J gene segment was required. Rearrangements were called productive when the CDR3 lacked stop codons and stayed in frame with V and J; all others were non-productive. CDR3 was defined by IMGT convention, running from the second conserved V-encoded cysteine to the conserved J-encoded phenylalanine. Sequences without an unambiguous match to a single V gene segment were excluded from the earlier analysis of a few hundred of the donors. In an earlier analysis of a few hundred of the donors, a V segment was called functional when productive rearrangements were above 56.7%, and segregating when the standard deviation between donors exceeded 5%. A statistical classification framework was built for diagnosing cytomegalovirus status from the catalog of TCR beta chain sequences. In a later analysis, V and J genes were assigned by comparing TCR nucleotide sequences against IMGT/GENE-DB human TR gene sequences. The TCRdist pipeline was used in a later analysis to assign CDR3 sequences and most-parsimonious VDJ recombination scenarios. In a later analysis, every TCR beta chain was defined by the combination of its CDR3 amino acid sequence and its V-gene family, and reads without a unique V-gene family were dropped. A later analysis removed roughly 590 highly shared, low-generation-probability nucleotide sequences to deal with suspected cross-contamination and a sequencing artifact. A later analysis calculated a clonal expansion index for each public chain from normalized within-repertoire ranks of inferred template counts. In a later analysis, generation probabilities were computed with a VDJ recombination model fitted to out-of-frame rearrangements, and the resulting probabilities were checked against IGoR. A later analysis scored TCR-TCR, TCR-HLA and TCR-CMV co-occurrence with hypergeometric tests, applying a repertoire-size bias correction to TCR pairs. In a later analysis, false discovery rates were estimated by permuting HLA or CMV assignments 20 times. In a later analysis, co-occurring TCRs were grouped with DBSCAN, and TCRdist sequence similarity was added when clustering was performed within HLA-allele-positive subsets. For co-occurrence clustering, repertoires with fewer than 30,000 or more than 120,000 public chains were excluded, along with roughly 5 repertoires with anomalous nucleotide sharing. In TCRdb, the immuneACCESS table is reduced to in-frame sequences with V and J assigned. These tables do not hold every clone; where another copy was compared, an unresolved V gene accounts for under half, and the others remain unexplained. V and J calls and clone size are copied from that table; D and trimming were computed from the DNA. For this sample there are over 150,000 clones; approximately 76% appear just once. The top ten constitute approximately 1.3% of the sample.

On the study overall, not on this receptor specifically: Sequencing depth was assumed to be roughly uniform across donors in the presence/absence analyses, though that assumption may not hold. An earlier analysis of some 590 of the donors showed that most TCR beta V segments appeared in productive rearrangements either about 90% or about 30% of the time, which broadly matched IMGT annotations. In a later analysis, 16,951 TCR beta sequences were associated with specific HLA alleles at a false discovery rate of 0.05. The sequencing pipeline was judged likely to have produced a cluster of highly shared sequence variants as a technical artifact. In a later analysis, the rate of TCR association differed among HLA loci, with DRB1 alleles having the most associated TCRs and HLA-C alleles having the fewest. V-gene and J-gene trimming of TCR beta chains was associated with a missense DCLRE1C variant in a later genetic analysis, and the association was replicated in an independent cohort. Most TCR sequences were observed very rarely across donors, whereas some public TCRs were present in many individuals. A later analysis reported that several top co-occurrence clusters appeared linked to parvovirus B19, influenza, CMV and Epstein-Barr virus. Only TCR beta chains were sequenced in this cohort, and the absence of alpha or paired-chain data limited detectable features. In vitro tests confirmed that three of the cytomegalovirus-associated TCR beta chains recognize cytomegalovirus antigens. A further reported finding was that TCR beta sequences accurately predicted the HLA-A and HLA-B alleles for most subjects in the first cohort. Immune exposure information for the cohort was limited to CMV serostatus. In a later genetic analysis, fewer N-insertions in productive TCRs were reported among donors in an Asian-associated ancestry cluster than the roughly 640-donor mean. A later analysis found that most CMV-associated TCR beta chains appeared HLA-restricted, with HLA associations seemingly driven largely by CMV exposure. Because the 87-base-pair reads could not distinguish some IMGT-functional V segments, including TRBV6-2 and TRBV6-3, those segments were excluded. Cytomegalovirus status was reported to be diagnosed by the classifier with high specificity and sensitivity in both the original and validation cohorts. Compared with equally common non-associated chains, HLA-associated TCR beta chains in a later analysis were more clonally expanded and had lower generation probabilities. The authors suggested that the approach could potentially be extended to other disease states and immunological phenotypes. Because some donors lacked HLA typing at each locus, the association tests relied only on the typed subset. Linkage disequilibrium might explain the correlated functional status among segregating V segments, but an unknown experimental factor could not be ruled out. Strong co-occurrence of HLA alleles, especially DR and DQ, made assigning TCR associations to individual alleles difficult. A total of 150 to 200 TCR beta chains were listed by the study as associated with cytomegalovirus. Because counts were too low, 15 or so rarely observed V segments, including chromosome 9 orphons, were excluded from the earlier analysis of some 590 of the donors.

In total, over 600 healthy bone marrow donors made up the cohort. Cohort members were all nominally healthy when sampled, although unrecorded immune exposures were likely present. The donor tested CMV seronegative and was one of the 352 seronegative cohort members. Every donor gave a peripheral blood sample, and the peripheral blood mononuclear cells from that sample were used for TCR beta sequencing. The Qiagen DNeasy Blood Extraction Kit was used to extract genomic DNA from the blood cell samples. This chain is built from TRBV10-3 and TRBJ2-1; tentative D gene TRBD1, with 6 bases matching. The sample was PBMCs. The sequence was obtained from a man between 60 and 75 years old in good health and CMV-seronegative. The sequence in DNA is TGTGCCATCACTAAGGACAGTGGCAATGAGCAGTTCTTC. It encodes CAITKDSGNEQFF.